This is a list of T cell receptor beta chains from one sample in a study of T cells in Graves' hyperthyroidism and ophthalmopathy. MiXCR was run by TCRdb on the multiplex PCR reads, yielding one entry per CDR3 protein. This sample has over 45,000 distinct CDR3 sequences, with less than 50% found just once. What was sequenced was blood. The receptors stem from a woman aged 30 to 39 with Graves' ophthalmopathy. CDR3s include the opening cysteine and the closing phenylalanine or tryptophan. D genes are given only for firm matches. Expanded clones are given a class, and other clones once, few, many or no size at all.

V	size	J	D	DNA	CDR3
TRBV18	few	TRBJ1-1	-	TGTGCCAGCTCACCCGCTACGGATAGGAACACTGAAGCTTTCTTT	CASSPATDRNTEAFF
TRBV2	-	TRBJ2-1	TRBD1	TGTGCCAGCAGTCAATCCTCCCGGACAGGATTATACAATGAGCAGTTCTTC	CASSQSSRTGLYNEQFF
TRBV9	once	TRBJ2-7	TRBD2	TGTGCCAGCAGCCCGACTAGCGGGAGCCACAATGAGCAGTACTTC	CASSPTSGSHNEQYF
TRBV29-1	many	TRBJ2-1	TRBD2	TGCAGCGTTGAACCCCGGACTAGCGGGGATTACAATGAGCAGTTCTTC	CSVEPRTSGDYNEQFF
TRBV10-2	-	TRBJ1-1	TRBD1	TGCGCCAGCAGTGATTGGACAGGCACTGAAGCTTTCTTT	CASSDWTGTEAFF
TRBV7-9	-	TRBJ1-3	-	TGTGCCAGCAGCTTAGGGGAAGTCGGTGGAAACACCATATATTTT	CASSLGEVGGNTIYF
TRBV6-5	-	TRBJ1-1	-	TGTGCCAGCAGTTCGCCAGGGGACACTGAAGCTTTCTTT	CASSSPGDTEAFF
TRBV20-1	many	TRBJ2-7	TRBD2	TGCAGTGCTAGAGTTCCTAGCGGGAGGTTCTACGAGCAGTACTTC	CSARVPSGRFYEQYF
TRBV4-1	many	TRBJ1-2	-	TGCGCCAGCAGCCAAGACCCAGGACAGTCCTATGGCTACACCTTC	CASSQDPGQSYGYTF
TRBV2	once	TRBJ2-7	TRBD2	TGCGCCAGCAGTGATGGACTAGCGGGGGAGCAGTACTTC	CASSDGLAGEQYF
TRBV2	many	TRBJ2-7	TRBD2	TGTGCCAGCAGGCGGGGGACCTACGAGCAGTACTTC	CASRRGTYEQYF
TRBV4-1	many	TRBJ2-7	TRBD2	TGCGCCAGCAGCCAAGGGGGGACTATCGCGGGCGAGCAGTACTTC	CASSQGGTIAGEQYF
TRBV6-6	-	TRBJ1-5	-	TGTGCCAGCAGTTACACCCAGCATTTT	CASSYTQHF
TRBV10-1	-	TRBJ2-7	TRBD2	TGCGCCAGCAGTGAGCGGGAGGCCGGGGAGCTGTACTTC	CASSEREAGELYF
TRBV6-6	once	TRBJ2-7	TRBD2	TGTGCCAGCAGTGAACCCTGGGTAGCGGGAGGGCCAAACAATGAGCAGTACTTC	CASSEPWVAGGPNNEQYF
TRBV6-2/TRBV6-3	many	TRBJ1-2	-	TGTGCCAGCAGTTACGCCGCCTACTATGGCTACACCTTC	CASSYAAYYGYTF
TRBV24-1	many	TRBJ2-3	-	TGTGCCACCAGTGCTCCCTGGGGGATCACAGATACGCAGTATTTT	CATSAPWGITDTQYF
TRBV7-3	-	TRBJ2-2	-	TGTGCCTGCAGCCTGGGGGCCAATTACGGGGAGCTGTTTTTT	CACSLGANYGELFF
TRBV20-1	-	TRBJ2-7	-	TGCAGTGCTAGAATCTTGGGGGAGACCCACGAGCACTACTTC	CSARILGETHEHYF
TRBV28	many	TRBJ2-1	TRBD1	TGTGCCAGCAGTTACAGGGGTGAGCAGTTCTTC	CASSYRGEQFF
TRBV12-3/TRBV12-4	-	TRBJ1-6	TRBD1	TGTGCCAGCAGTTTAGGAGGACAGGGCGAACTCCTCCACTTT	CASSLGGQGELLHF
TRBV7-3	many	TRBJ2-1	-	TGTGCCAGCAGCTTAGGTCCCCAGGGTAATGAGCAGTTCTTC	CASSLGPQGNEQFF